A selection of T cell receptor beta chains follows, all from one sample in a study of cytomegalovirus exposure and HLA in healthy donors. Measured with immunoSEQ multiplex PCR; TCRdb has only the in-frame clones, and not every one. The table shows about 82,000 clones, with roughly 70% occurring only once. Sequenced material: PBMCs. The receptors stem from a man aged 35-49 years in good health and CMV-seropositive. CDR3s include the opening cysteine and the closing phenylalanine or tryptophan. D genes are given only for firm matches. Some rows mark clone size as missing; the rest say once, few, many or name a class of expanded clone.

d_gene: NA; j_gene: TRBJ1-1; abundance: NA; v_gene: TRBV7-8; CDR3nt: TGTGCCAGCAGCTTAGAAATTCGGGGATATAACACTGAAGCTTTCTTT; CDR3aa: CASSLEIRGYNTEAFF
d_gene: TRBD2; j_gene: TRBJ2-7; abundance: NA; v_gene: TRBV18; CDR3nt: TGTGCCAGCTCAAAGGGAGGGACCAGCTACGAGCAGTACTTC; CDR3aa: CASSKGGTSYEQYF
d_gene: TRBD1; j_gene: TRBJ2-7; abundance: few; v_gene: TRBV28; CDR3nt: TGTGCCAGCAGTTCAAGTGCAGGGGGCTCCTACGAGCAGTACTTC; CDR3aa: CASSSSAGGSYEQYF
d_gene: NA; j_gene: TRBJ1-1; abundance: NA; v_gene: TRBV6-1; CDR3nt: TGTGCCAGCAGTGAATTTGGCACAAACACTGAAGCTTTCTTT; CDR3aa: CASSEFGTNTEAFF
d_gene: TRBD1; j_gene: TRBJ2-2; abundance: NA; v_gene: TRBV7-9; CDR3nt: TGTGCCAGCAGCCCGTGGGACAGGGGCAACACCGGGGAGCTGTTTTTT; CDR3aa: CASSPWDRGNTGELFF
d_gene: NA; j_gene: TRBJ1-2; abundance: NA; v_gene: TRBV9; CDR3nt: TGTGCCAGCAGCGCCGGGGCCAGGACAGCTAACTATGGCTACACCTTC; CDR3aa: CASSAGARTANYGYTF
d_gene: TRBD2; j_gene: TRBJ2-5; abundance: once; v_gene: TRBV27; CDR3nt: TGTGCCAGCAGTTCGATAGCGGGGGCCGCCCGGTTAGAGACCCAGTACTTC; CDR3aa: CASSSIAGAARLETQYF
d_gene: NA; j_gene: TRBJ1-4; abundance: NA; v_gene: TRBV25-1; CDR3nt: TGTGCCAGCAGTGGAGTAACAACTAATGAAAAACTGTTTTTT; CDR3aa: CASSGVTTNEKLFF
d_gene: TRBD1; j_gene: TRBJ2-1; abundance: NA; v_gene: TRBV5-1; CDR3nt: TGCGCCAGCAGCCCAGGGACAGGGTTACATGAGCAGTTCTTC; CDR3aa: CASSPGTGLHEQFF
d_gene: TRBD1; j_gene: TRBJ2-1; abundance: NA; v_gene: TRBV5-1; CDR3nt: TGCGCCAGCAGCTTGGTGGGGGACAGGGCTATCAATGAGCAGTTCTTC; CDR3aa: CASSLVGDRAINEQFF
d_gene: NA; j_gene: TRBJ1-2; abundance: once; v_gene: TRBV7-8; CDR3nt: TGTGCCAGCAAGGGGATGGGGCAGGCATCGAACTATGGCTACACCTTC; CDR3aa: CASKGMGQASNYGYTF
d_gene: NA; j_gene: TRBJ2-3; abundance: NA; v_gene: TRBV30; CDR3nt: TGTGCCTGGAGTGTATCGGGTTCCCGAGATACGCAGTATTTT; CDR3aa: CAWSVSGSRDTQYF
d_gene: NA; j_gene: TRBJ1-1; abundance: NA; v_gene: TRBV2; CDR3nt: TGTGCCAGCAGTGAACAGGGGAATTTCGCTGAAGCTTTCTTT; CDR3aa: CASSEQGNFAEAFF
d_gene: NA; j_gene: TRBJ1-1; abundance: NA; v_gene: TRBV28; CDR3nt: TGTGCCACTTCAAAATCCGGGACACCCCTTGGTGAAGCTTTCTTT; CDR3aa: CATSKSGTPLGEAFF
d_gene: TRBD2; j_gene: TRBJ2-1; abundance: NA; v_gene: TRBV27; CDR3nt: TGTGCCAGCAGTTTAACAGCGGGAGTCTATGAGCAGTTCTTC; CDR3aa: CASSLTAGVYEQFF
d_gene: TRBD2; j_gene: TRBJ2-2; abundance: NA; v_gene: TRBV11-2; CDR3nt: TGTGCCAGCAGCCCCATCCAGCGGGGGGCGGGGGGGGAGCTGTTTTTT; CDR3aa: CASSPIQRGAGGELFF
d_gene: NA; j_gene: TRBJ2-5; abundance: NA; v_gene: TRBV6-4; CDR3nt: TGTGCCAGCAGCCGGACTCCGGAGGAGACCCAGTACTTC; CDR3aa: CASSRTPEETQYF
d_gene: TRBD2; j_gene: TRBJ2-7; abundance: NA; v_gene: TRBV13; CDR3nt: TGTGCCAGCAGCTTAAAGCGGGAGATCCTCTACGAGCAGTACTTC; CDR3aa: CASSLKREILYEQYF
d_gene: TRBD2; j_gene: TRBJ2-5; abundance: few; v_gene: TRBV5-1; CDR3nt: TGCGCCAGCAGCCCTTTAGCGGGAGAAGAGACCCAGTACTTC; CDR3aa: CASSPLAGEETQYF
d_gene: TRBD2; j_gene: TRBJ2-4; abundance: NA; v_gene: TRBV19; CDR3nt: TGTGCCAGTAGCCTCTCTAGCGGGAGTAACATTCAGTACTTC; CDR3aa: CASSLSSGSNIQYF
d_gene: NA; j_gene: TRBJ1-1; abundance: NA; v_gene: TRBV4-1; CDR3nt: TGCGCCAGCAGCCAGACTGAAGAGACTGAAGCTTTCTTT; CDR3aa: CASSQTEETEAFF
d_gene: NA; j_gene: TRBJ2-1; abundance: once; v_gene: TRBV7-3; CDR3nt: TGTGCCAGCAGCCCCGGAGGTAACTACAATGAGCAGTTCTTC; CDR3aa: CASSPGGNYNEQFF
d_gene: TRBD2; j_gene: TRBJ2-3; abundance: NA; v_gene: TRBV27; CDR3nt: TGTGCCAGCAGTGGTCAGCTGGGACTAGCAGGAAACACAGATACGCAGTATTTT; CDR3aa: CASSGQLGLAGNTDTQYF
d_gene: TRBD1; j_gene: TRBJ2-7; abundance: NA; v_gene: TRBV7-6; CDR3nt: TGTGCCAGCAGCTCCGGACAGGGAACGGAAATGTACGAGCAGTACTTC; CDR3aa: CASSSGQGTEMYEQYF
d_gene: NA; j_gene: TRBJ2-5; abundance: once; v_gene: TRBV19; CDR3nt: TGTGCCAGTAGTATCACTAGCAGAGAGACCCAGTACTTC; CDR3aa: CASSITSRETQYF
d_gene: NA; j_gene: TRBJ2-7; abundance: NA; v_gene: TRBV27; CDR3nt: TGTGCCAGCAGTCCTCGGGGGACAGCTCCCTACGAGCAGTACTTC; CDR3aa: CASSPRGTAPYEQYF
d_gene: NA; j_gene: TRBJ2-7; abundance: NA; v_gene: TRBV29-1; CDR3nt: TGCAGCGTTGCGACAACCTACGAGCAGTACTTC; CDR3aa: CSVATTYEQYF
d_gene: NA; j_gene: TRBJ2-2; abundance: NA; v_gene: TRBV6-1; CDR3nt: TGTGCCAGCAGTCTTGACAGGAACACCGGGGAGCTGTTTTTT; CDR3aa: CASSLDRNTGELFF
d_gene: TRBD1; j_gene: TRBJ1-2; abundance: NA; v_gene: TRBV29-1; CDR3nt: TGCAGCACGGACAGGGGTGTCTATGGCTACACCTTC; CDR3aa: CSTDRGVYGYTF